This T cell receptor beta chain is drawn from a study of blood T cell repertoires in COVID-19. Study context: Sites across the United States, Italy and Spain contributed samples from acute and convalescent COVID-19.

Original methodology: It was from reference gene primer amplification that nucleated cell counts were estimated. Measured with immunoSEQ multiplex PCR; TCRdb has only the in-frame clones, and not every one. For V, J and clone size, that table is used; D and trimming come from the DNA. The repertoire consists of 150,000 or so clones, with around 83% occurring once and the leading ten covering 9.5% to 13%. There are 16 residues in the CDR3. J lost 0 bases, V lost 5 bases, and 9 bases had no gene match. CDR1 is SGHTA and CDR2 is FQGTGA in the germline V gene. This clone was counted a single time. Input material: peripheral blood. The rearrangement uses TRBV7-3 and TRBJ1-1, with 7 bases matching TRBD1. The sequence derives from a woman between 55 and 75 years old with COVID-19, enrolled during active disease. As DNA, the CDR3 is TGTGCCAGCAGCACCCAGGGGGGACAAATGAACACTGAAGCTTTCTTT. The encoded protein is CASSTQGGQMNTEAFF.